This T cell receptor beta chain appears in the sequencing data of a study of CD8+ T cells in alopecia areata. Broader study findings: Among the top 100, expanded CD8+ clones, as well as scalp clonality, were significantly decreased by tofacitinib.

Isolated RNA was reverse transcribed into cDNA used as the sequencing template. Profiling relied on immunoSEQ multiplex PCR, and the TCRdb table lists in-frame clones only, not all of them. The data hold about 120,000 clones, with about half observed a single time. Documented treatment: oral pan-JAK inhibitor, 5-10 mg twice daily. With respect to this clone: Its antigen is not identified.

This receptor was obtained from a human donor with alopecia areata. The sample was CD4+ T cells sorted from blood, taken at week 4, from a patient treated with tofacitinib.

The CDR3 sequence: CASSQVTGGSAYGYTF. The CDR3 nucleotides are TGCGCCAGCAGCCAAGTTACGGGGGGAAGTGCCTATGGCTACACCTTC. V is TRBV4-1 and J is TRBJ1-2; possibly TRBD1 for D (5 bases). This CDR3 has 16 residues. Germline V gives CDR1 MGHRA, CDR2 YSYEKL. V was trimmed by 1 base and J by 4 bases, leaving 16 bases between them.